This T cell receptor (beta chain) was sequenced during a study of cytomegalovirus exposure and HLA in healthy donors. Overall study results and limits: The authors later found TCR association rates varying by HLA locus, with DRB1 most and HLA-C fewest.

Trimming pared 0 bases from V and 1 base from J, leaving 12 bases between. Per germline, CDR1 MGHRA and CDR2 YSYEKL. There are 16 residues in the CDR3. To note about this clone: The antigen is not known.

PCR amplification relied on 60 Vbeta primers (plus 13 Jbeta primers). This table comes from immunoSEQ multiplex PCR, and its TCRdb copy is limited to in-frame clones, with some not included. Of more than 80,000 clones in the sample, around 76% were seen once. Those who donated were healthy bone marrow donors. The sample consisted of PBMCs. This chain connects TRBV4-1 to TRBJ1-1, with D unresolved. This TCR was recovered from a human donor in good health. The chain's CDR3 is CASSQEAAIKNTEAFF. The CDR3 nucleotides read TGCGCCAGCAGCCAAGAAGCGGCTATCAAGAACACTGAAGCTTTCTTT.